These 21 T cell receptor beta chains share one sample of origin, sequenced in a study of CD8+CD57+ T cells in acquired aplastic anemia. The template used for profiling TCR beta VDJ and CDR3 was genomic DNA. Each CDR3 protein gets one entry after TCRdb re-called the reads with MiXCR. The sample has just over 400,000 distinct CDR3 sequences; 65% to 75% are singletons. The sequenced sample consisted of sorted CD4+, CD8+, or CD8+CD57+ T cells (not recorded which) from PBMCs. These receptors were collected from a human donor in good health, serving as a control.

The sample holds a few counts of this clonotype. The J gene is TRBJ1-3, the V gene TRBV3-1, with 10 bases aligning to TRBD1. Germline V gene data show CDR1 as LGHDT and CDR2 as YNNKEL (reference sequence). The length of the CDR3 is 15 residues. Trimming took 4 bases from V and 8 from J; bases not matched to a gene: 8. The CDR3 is CASSPTGGPGHTIYF. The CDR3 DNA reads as TGTGCCAGCAGCCCGACAGGGGGCCCGGGGCACACCATATATTTT.

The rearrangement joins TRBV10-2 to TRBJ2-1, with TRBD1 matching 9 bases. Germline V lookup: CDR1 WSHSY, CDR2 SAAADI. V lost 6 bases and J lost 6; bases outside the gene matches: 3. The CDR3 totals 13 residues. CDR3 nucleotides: TGCGCCAGCAGGGGGACAGGGTTCAATGAGCAGTTCTTC. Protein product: CASRGTGFNEQFF.

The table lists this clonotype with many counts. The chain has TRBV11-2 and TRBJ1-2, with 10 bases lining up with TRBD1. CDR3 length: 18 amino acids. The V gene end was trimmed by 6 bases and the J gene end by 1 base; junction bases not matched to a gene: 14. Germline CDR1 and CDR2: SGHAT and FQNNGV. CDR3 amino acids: CASRNHRDRGGRNYGYTF. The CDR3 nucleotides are TGTGCCAGCAGGAATCACCGGGACAGGGGAGGCCGTAACTATGGCTACACCTTC.

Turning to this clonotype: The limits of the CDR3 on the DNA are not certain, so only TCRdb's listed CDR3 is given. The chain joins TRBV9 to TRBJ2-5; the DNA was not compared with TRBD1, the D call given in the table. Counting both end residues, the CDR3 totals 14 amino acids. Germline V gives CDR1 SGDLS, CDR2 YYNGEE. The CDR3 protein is CASSFVGAGYTFDF.

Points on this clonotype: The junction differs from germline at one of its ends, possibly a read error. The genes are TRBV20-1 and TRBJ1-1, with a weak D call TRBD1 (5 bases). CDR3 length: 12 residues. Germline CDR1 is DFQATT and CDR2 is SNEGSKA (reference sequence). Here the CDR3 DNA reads TGCAGTGCTAGAACCCCCGGGGCTGAAACTTTCTTT. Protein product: CSARTPGAETFF.

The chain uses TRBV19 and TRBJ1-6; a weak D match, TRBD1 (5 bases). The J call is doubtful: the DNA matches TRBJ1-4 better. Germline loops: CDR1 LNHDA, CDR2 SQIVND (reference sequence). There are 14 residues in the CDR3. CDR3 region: CASKGAAPNEKLFF. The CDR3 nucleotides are TGTGCCAGTAAAGGGGCAGCACCAAATGAAAAACTGTTTTTT.

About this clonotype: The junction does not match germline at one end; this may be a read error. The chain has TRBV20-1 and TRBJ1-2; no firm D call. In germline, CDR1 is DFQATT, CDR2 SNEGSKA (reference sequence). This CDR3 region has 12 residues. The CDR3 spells CSACGTEYGYTF. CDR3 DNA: TGCAGTGCTTGTGGAACGGAGTATGGCTACACCTTT.

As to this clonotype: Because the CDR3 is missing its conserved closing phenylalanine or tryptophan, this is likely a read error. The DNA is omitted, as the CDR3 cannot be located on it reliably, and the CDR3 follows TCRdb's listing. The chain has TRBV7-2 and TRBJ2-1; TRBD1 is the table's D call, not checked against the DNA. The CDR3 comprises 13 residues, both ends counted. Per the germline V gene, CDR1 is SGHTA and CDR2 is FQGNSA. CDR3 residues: CASSGTGTSDHEQ.

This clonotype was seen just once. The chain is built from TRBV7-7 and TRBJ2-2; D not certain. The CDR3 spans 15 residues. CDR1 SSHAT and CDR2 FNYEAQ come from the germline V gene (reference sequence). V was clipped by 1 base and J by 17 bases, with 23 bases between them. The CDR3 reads CASSLVPSTDTQYFF. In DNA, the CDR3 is TGTGCCAGCAGCTTAGTGCCATCCACAGATACGCAGTATTTTTTT.

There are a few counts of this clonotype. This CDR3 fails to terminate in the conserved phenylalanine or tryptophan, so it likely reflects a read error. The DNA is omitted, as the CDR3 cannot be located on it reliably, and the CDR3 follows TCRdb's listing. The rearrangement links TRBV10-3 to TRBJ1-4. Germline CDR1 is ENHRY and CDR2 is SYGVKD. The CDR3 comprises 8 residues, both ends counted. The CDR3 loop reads CAISLDGR.

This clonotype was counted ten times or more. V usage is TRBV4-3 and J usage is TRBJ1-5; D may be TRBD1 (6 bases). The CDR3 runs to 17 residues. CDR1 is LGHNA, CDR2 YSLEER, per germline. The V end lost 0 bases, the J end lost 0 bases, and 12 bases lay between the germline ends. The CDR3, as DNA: TGCGCCAGCAGCCAAGATCCGGGGGCCTATAGCAATCAGCCCCAGCATTTT. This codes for CASSQDPGAYSNQPQHF.

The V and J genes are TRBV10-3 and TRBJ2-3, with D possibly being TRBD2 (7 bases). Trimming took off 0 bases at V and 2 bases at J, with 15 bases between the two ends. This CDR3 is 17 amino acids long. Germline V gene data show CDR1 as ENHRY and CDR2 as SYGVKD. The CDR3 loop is CAISESRGGPHTDTQYF. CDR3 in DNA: TGTGCCATCAGTGAGTCGAGGGGGGGGCCGCACACAGATACGCAGTATTTT.

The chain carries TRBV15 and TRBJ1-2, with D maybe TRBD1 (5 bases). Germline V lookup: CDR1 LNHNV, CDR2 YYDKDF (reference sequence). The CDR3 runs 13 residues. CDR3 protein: CVSSVQAHYGYTF. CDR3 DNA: TGTGTCAGCAGTGTACAGGCTCATTATGGCTACACCTTC.

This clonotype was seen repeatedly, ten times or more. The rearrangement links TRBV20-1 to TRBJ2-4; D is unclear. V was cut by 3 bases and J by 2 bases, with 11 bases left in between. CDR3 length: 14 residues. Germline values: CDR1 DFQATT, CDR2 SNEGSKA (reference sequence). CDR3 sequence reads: CSASYGQTKNIQYF. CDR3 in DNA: TGCAGTGCTAGTTACGGTCAGACCAAAAACATTCAGTACTTC.

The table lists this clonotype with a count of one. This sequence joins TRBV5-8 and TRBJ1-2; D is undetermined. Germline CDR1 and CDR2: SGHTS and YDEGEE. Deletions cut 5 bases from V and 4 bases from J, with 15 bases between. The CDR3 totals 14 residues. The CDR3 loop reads CASRDSTTSYGYTF. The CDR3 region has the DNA TGTGCCAGCAGAGACTCGACGACCAGCTATGGCTACACCTTC.

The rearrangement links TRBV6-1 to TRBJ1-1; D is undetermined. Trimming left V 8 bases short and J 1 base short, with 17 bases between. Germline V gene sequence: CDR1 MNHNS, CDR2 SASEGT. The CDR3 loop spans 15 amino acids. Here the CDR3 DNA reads TGTGCCAGCCCTGTCGAATCCGCGCCGAACACTGAAGCTTTCTTT. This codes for CASPVESAPNTEAFF.

In DNA, the CDR3 is TGTGCCAGTTGGTACAGGGGCACAGAGACCCAGTACTTC. This translates into CASWYRGTETQYF. The chain recombines TRBV13 with TRBJ2-5; TRBD1 aligns across 7 bases. Germline V gives CDR1 PRHDT, CDR2 FYEKMQ (reference sequence). This CDR3 contains 13 residues. J was trimmed by 4 bases and V by 9 bases; bases with no gene match: 8. Full variable domain (rest looked up from reference TRBV13 and TRBJ2-5): AAGVIQSPRHLIKEKRETATLKCYPIPRHDTVYWYQQGPGQDPQFLISFYEKMQSDKGSIPDRFSAQQFSDYHSELNMSSLELGDSALYFCASWYRGTETQYFGPGTRLLVL.

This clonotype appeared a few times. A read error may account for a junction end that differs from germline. The CDR3 DNA is TGTGCCAGCAGTTTAAAAAGCCCAGACTACGAGCAGTACTTC. Translated, it gives CASSLKSPDYEQYF. The J gene is TRBJ2-7, the V gene TRBV7-3; D not certain. Germline CDR1 SGHTA, CDR2 FQGTGA. This CDR3 spans 14 amino acids.

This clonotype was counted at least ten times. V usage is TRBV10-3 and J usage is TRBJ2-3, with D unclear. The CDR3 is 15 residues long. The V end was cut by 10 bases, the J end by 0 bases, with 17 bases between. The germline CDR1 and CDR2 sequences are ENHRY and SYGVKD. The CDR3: CATMAPDTSTDTQYF. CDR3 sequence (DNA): TGTGCCACCATGGCCCCCGATACTAGCACAGATACGCAGTATTTT.

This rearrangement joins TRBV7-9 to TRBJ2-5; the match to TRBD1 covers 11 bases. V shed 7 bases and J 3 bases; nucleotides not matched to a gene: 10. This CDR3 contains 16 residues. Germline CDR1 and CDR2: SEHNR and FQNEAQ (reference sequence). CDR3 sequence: CASNMPGTGGEETQYF. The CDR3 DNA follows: TGTGCCAGCAACATGCCCGGGACAGGGGGGGAAGAGACCCAGTACTTC.

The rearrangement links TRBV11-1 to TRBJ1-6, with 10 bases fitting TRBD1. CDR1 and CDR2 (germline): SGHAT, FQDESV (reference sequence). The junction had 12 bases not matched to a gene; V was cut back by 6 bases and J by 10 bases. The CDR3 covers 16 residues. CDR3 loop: CASSEATTGGRSPLHF. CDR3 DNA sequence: TGTGCCAGCAGTGAAGCGACGACAGGGGGCCGGTCACCCCTCCACTTT.